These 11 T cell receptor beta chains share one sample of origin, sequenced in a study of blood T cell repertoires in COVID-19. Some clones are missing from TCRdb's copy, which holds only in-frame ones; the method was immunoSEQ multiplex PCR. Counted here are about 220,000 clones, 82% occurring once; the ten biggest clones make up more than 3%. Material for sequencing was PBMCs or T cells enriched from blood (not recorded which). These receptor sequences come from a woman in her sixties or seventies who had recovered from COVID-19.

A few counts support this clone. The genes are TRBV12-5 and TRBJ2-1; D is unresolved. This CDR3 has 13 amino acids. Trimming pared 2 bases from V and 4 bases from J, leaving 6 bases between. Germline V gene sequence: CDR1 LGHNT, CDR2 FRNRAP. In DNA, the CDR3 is TGTGCTAGTGGTTTGTCGCAGTACAATGAGCAGTTCTTC. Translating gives CASGLSQYNEQFF.

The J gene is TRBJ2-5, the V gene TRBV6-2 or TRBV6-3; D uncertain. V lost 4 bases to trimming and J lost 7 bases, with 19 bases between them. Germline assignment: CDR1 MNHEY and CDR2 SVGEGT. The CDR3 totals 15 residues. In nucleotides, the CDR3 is TGTGCCAGCAGTTCCCTATTATCCCTTTCCGGGACCCAGTACTTC. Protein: CASSSLLSLSGTQYF.

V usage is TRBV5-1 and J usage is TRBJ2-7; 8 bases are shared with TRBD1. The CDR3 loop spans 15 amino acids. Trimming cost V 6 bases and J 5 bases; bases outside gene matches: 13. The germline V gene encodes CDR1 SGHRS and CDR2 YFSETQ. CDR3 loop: CASTWIGDRRDEQYF. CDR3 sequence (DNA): TGCGCCAGCACCTGGATAGGGGACAGGAGGGACGAGCAGTACTTC.

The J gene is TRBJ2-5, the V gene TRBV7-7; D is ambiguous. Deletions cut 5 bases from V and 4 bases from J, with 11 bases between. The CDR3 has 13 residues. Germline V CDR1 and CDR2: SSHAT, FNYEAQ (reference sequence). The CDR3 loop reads CASSPRLVETQYF. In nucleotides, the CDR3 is TGTGCCAGCAGCCCCAGACTCGTAGAGACCCAGTACTTC. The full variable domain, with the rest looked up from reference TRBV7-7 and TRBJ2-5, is GAGVSQSPRYKVTKRGQDVTLRCDPISSHATLYWYQQALGQGPEFLTYFNYEAQPDKSGLPSDRFSAERPEGSISTLTIQRTEQRDSAMYRCASSPRLVETQYFGPGTRLLVL.

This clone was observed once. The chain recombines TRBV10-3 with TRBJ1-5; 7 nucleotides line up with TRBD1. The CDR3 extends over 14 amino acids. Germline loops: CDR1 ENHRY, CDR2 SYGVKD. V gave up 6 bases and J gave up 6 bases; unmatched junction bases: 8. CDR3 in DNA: TGTGCCATCAGCCAGGGGGAAGGAAGTCAGCCCCAGCATTTT. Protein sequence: CAISQGEGSQPQHF.

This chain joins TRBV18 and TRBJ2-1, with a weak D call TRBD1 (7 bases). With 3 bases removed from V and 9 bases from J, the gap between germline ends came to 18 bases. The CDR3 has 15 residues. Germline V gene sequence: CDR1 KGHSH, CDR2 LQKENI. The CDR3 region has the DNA TGTGCCAGCTCACCGCGGAGGGACAGTCCTGGTGAGCAGTTCTTC. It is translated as CASSPRRDSPGEQFF.

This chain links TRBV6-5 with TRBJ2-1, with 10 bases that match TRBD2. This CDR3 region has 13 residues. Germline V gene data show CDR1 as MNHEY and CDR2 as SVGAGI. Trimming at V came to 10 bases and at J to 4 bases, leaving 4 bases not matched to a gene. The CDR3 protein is CATRTSGYNEQFF. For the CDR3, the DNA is TGTGCCACCCGGACTAGCGGATACAATGAGCAGTTCTTC.

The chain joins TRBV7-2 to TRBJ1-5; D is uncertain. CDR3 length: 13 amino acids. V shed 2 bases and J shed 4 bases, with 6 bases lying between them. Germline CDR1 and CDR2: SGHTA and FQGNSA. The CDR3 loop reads CASSLPGNQPQHF. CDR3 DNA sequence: TGTGCCAGCAGCTTACCGGGAAATCAGCCCCAGCATTTT.

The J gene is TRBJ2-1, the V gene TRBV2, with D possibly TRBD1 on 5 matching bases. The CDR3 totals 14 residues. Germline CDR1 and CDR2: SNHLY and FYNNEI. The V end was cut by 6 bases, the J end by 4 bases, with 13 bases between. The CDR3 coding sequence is TGTGCCAGCAGCGGCTTGACAGTTTACAATGAGCAGTTCTTC. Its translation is CASSGLTVYNEQFF. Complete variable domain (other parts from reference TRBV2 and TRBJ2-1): EPEVTQTPSHQVTQMGQEVILRCVPISNHLYFYWYRQILGQKVEFLVSFYNNEISEKSEIFDDQFSVERPDGSNFTLKIRSTKLEDSAMYFCASSGLTVYNEQFFGPGTRLTVL.

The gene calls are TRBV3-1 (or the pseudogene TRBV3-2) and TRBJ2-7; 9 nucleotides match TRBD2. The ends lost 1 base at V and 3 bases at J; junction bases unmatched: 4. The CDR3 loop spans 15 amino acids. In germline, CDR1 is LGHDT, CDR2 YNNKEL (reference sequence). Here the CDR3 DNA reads TGTGCCAGCAGCCAAGTGGCTAGCGGGGTCTACGAGCAGTACTTC. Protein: CASSQVASGVYEQYF.

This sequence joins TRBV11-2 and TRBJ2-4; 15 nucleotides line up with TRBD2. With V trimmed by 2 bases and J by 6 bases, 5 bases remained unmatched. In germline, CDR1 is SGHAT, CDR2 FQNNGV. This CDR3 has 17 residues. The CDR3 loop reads CASSLRTSGGDRNIQYF. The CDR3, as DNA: TGTGCCAGCAGCTTACGGACTAGCGGGGGGGACAGAAACATTCAGTACTTC.